This T cell receptor beta chain was retrieved from a study of blood T cells in healthy people across ages. The CDR3 has 13 amino acids. The germline V gene encodes CDR1 LGHDT and CDR2 YNNKEL (reference sequence). Study outcomes and limitations: Per million T cells, the diversity of TCR beta decreased roughly linearly as age advanced.

A second PCR of 7 to 11 cycles used a sample-barcoded 5' primer and a J-beta primer mix. TCRdb used MiXCR to reprocess the 5' RACE reads, holding one entry per CDR3 protein. The sample holds about 1,500,000 distinct CDR3 sequences, approximately 42% seen once. Turning to this clonotype: The target antigen is unknown.

V and J are TRBV3-1 and TRBJ2-5; D not certain. The J call may be incorrect, as the DNA end agrees better with TRBJ2-7. The sequencing sample was made of blood. This TCR was sampled from a woman under 30 in good health. CDR3 region: CASSPGVFYEQYF. As DNA, the CDR3 is TGTGCCAGCAGCCCCGGAGTTTTCTACGAGCAGTACTTC.